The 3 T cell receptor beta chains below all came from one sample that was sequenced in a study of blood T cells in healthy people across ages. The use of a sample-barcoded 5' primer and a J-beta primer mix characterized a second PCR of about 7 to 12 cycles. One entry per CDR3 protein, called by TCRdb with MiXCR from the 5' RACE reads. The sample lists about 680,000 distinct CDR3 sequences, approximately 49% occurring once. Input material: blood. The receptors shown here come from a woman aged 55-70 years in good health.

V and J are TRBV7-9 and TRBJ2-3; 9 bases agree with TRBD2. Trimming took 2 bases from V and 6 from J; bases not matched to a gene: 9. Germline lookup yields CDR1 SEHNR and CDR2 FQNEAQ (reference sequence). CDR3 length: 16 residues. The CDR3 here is CASSLLAGGSLDTQYF. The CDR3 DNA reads TGTGCCAGCAGCTTACTCGCGGGAGGGAGTTTGGATACGCAGTATTTT.

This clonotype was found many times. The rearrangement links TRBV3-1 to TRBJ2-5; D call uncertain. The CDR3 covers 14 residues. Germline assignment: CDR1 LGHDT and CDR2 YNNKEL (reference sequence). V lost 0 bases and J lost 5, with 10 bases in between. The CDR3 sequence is CASSQDGQEETQYF. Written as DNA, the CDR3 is TGTGCCAGCAGCCAAGATGGGCAGGAGGAGACCCAGTACTTC.

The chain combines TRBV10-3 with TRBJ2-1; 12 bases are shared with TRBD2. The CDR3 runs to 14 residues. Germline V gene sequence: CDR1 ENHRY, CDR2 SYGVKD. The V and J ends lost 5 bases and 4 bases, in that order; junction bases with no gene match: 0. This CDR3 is CAISLAGGYNEQFF. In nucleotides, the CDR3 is TGTGCCATCAGTCTAGCGGGAGGGTACAATGAGCAGTTCTTC.